The 17 T cell receptor beta chains presented below share a single source sample, sequenced in a study of response to subunit inactivated influenza vaccine. Using its own MiXCR run on the RT-PCR reads, TCRdb lists one record per CDR3 protein. Of under 200,000 distinct CDR3 sequences in the sample, about 12% were seen once. Separately, the same data were catalogued under a study of T cells expressing NK-cell markers. From that study: For TCR beta, cDNA was produced by 5'RACE template switching with UMIs.

The sample was CD8+ T cells sorted from PBMCs, taken 11 to 12 days after vaccination. The receptors were sampled from a man in his forties or fifties who received an inactivated influenza vaccine.

This clonotype was seen a few times. This chain joins TRBV12-5 and TRBJ1-1; D unresolved. The ends were cut back, 5 bases at V and 1 base at J, with 11 bases in the middle. The CDR3 spans 14 residues. Germline-derived CDR1 and CDR2 are LGHNT and FRNRAP. The DNA of the CDR3 is TGTGCTAGTGGTCCCGGAGACCGGAACACTGAAGCTTTCTTT. Translating gives CASGPGDRNTEAFF. Complete variable domain (other parts from reference TRBV12-5 and TRBJ1-1): DARVTQTPRHKVTEMGQEVTMRCQPILGHNTVFWYRQTMMQGLELLAYFRNRAPLDDSGMPKDRFSAEMPDATLATLKIQPSEPRDSAVYFCASGPGDRNTEAFFGQGTRLTVV.

This clonotype was observed a handful of times. V gene TRBV6-2 or TRBV6-3 combines with J gene TRBJ2-4, with 9 nucleotides matching TRBD1. Germline assignment: CDR1 MNHEY and CDR2 SVGEGT. CDR3 length: 13 amino acids. After removal of 5 bases from V and 11 bases from J, the junction contained 7 bases not matched to a gene. For the CDR3, the DNA is TGTGCCAGCAGTCCCTGGGACAGGGCGGTTCAGTACTTC. It specifies CASSPWDRAVQYF.

This clonotype came up a few times. This sequence joins TRBV5-1 and TRBJ2-7; D not certain. V was cut by 0 bases and J by 7 bases, with 17 bases left in between. From germline, CDR1 is SGHRS and CDR2 YFSETQ. The CDR3 spans 15 residues. The CDR3 here is CASSLDIGPSREQYF. For the CDR3, the DNA is TGCGCCAGCAGCTTGGATATAGGGCCTTCTAGAGAGCAGTACTTC.

The V call is TRBV7-9, the J call TRBJ2-2, with D unresolved. Germline values: CDR1 SEHNR, CDR2 FQNEAQ (reference sequence). This CDR3 spans 15 amino acids. V lost 5 bases to trimming and J lost 1 base, with 11 bases between them. CDR3 region: CASSGWTVNTGELFF. CDR3 in DNA: TGTGCCAGCAGCGGCTGGACGGTGAACACCGGGGAGCTGTTTTTT.

This clonotype was found many times. The genes are TRBV3-1 and TRBJ2-3; the match to TRBD2 covers 9 bases. With 0 bases clipped from V and 2 bases from J, the junction kept 9 bases outside the gene matches. Per the germline V gene, CDR1 is LGHDT and CDR2 is YNNKEL (reference sequence). The CDR3 extends over 18 amino acids. Written as DNA, the CDR3 is TGTGCCAGCAGCCAAGACCTGACCGGGACTAGCAACACAGATACGCAGTATTTT. Residues: CASSQDLTGTSNTDTQYF.

The V and J genes are TRBV5-8 and TRBJ1-1; no definite D call. CDR1 is SGHTS, CDR2 YDEGEE, per germline. CDR3 size: 12 residues. Trimming left V 0 bases short and J 14 bases short, with 14 bases between. The CDR3 reads CASSLALATRFF. In nucleotides, the CDR3 is TGTGCCAGCAGCTTGGCCCTTGCAACGAGGTTCTTT. Based on the CDR3 plus reference TRBV5-8 and TRBJ1-1, the full variable domain is EAGVTQSPTHLIKTRGQQATLRCSPISGHTSVYWYQQALGLGLQFLLWYDEGEERNRGNFPPRFSGRQFPNYSSELNVNALELEDSALYLCASSLALATRFFGQGTRLTVV.

This clonotype was seen more than once but under ten times. The chain recombines TRBV20-1 with TRBJ2-7; maybe TRBD2 (6 bases). In germline, CDR1 is DFQATT, CDR2 SNEGSKA (reference sequence). The CDR3 extends over 13 amino acids. Between the trimmed V and J ends, which lost 3 bases and 6 bases, there was a span of 15 bases. Here the CDR3 reads CSASFFSEGEQYF. In DNA, the CDR3 is TGCAGTGCTAGTTTCTTTTCGGAGGGCGAGCAGTACTTC.

This clonotype showed up just a few times. The V call is TRBV7-9, the J call TRBJ2-7; TRBD1 agrees at 9 bases. The V gene's germline CDR1 is SEHNR and CDR2 FQNEAQ (reference sequence). With V trimmed by 4 bases and J by 4 bases, 5 bases remained unmatched. The CDR3 has 14 residues. The CDR3 sequence: CASSSRDRAYEQYF. The CDR3 DNA is TGTGCCAGCAGCTCCCGGGACAGGGCGTACGAGCAGTACTTC.

The J gene is TRBJ1-5, the V gene TRBV20-1; no firm D call. This CDR3 region has 14 residues. Trimming left V 3 bases short and J 0 bases short, with 9 bases between. Germline assignment: CDR1 DFQATT and CDR2 SNEGSKA (reference sequence). CDR3 nucleotides: TGCAGTGCTAGCAAAGGGTATAGCAATCAGCCCCAGCATTTT. Its translation: CSASKGYSNQPQHF.

Many counts were recorded for this clonotype. The V and J genes are TRBV29-1 and TRBJ2-6; unclear D gene. This CDR3 is built from 15 residues. Germline V lookup: CDR1 SQVTM, CDR2 ANQGSEA. Trimming took 6 bases from V and 0 from J, leaving 12 bases between them. DNA for the CDR3: TGCAGCGTCCGCGGACGGAGCTCTGGGGCCAACGTCCTGACTTTC. Translated, it gives CSVRGRSSGANVLTF.

This clonotype was seen ten or more times. V gene TRBV4-3 combines with J gene TRBJ1-1; 7 bases agree with TRBD1. J gave up 4 bases and V 6 bases, and 5 bases lay outside the gene matches. CDR3 length: 13 residues. Germline CDR1 and CDR2: LGHNA and YSLEER. As DNA, the CDR3 is TGCGCCAGCAGTCACAGGGGTGGCACTGAAGCTTTCTTT. Its protein is CASSHRGGTEAFF.

The V gene is TRBV7-8, the J gene TRBJ1-5; unclear D gene. Germline CDR1 SGHVS, CDR2 FQNEAQ. The V and J ends lost 8 bases and 5 bases respectively, with 19 bases between them. The CDR3 is made up of 15 amino acids. The CDR3 is CASGPGRTSDQPQHF. DNA of the CDR3: TGTGCCAGCGGCCCCGGCAGGACCTCGGATCAGCCCCAGCATTTT.

This chain connects TRBV20-1 to TRBJ2-7, with TRBD1 matching 9 bases. Germline-derived CDR1 and CDR2 are DFQATT and SNEGSKA (reference sequence). Losses at the gene ends were 5 bases for V and 3 bases for J; bases not matched to a gene: 8. CDR3 length: 14 residues. The CDR3 here is CSAGGTGHLYEQYF. The DNA for the CDR3 is TGCAGTGCTGGAGGGACAGGGCACCTCTACGAGCAGTACTTC.

The rearrangement links TRBV4-1 to TRBJ1-1; the D gene is possibly TRBD1 (6 bases). Germline CDR1 and CDR2: MGHRA and YSYEKL. The CDR3 covers 15 residues. V lost 1 base, J lost 3 bases, and 12 bases lay in between. DNA for the CDR3: TGCGCCAGCAGCCAAGTAAACAGGGAGGACACTGAAGCTTTCTTT. The encoded protein is CASSQVNREDTEAFF.

This clonotype showed up just a few times. The gene calls are TRBV21-1 and TRBJ1-5. TRBV21-1 is recorded as a pseudogene. The CDR3 length is 14 residues. The CDR3 DNA reads as TGTGCCAGCCCCCTCGGCAGGGAACCTCAGCCCCAGCATTTT. The encoded protein is CASPLGREPQPQHF.

This sequence joins TRBV6-5 and TRBJ1-2; D is ambiguous. This CDR3 contains 13 residues. Germline V lookup: CDR1 MNHEY, CDR2 SVGAGI. The ends were cut back, 0 bases at V and 5 bases at J, with 7 bases in the middle. The chain's CDR3 is CASSYSITYGYTF. Written as DNA, the CDR3 is TGTGCCAGCAGTTACTCGATTACGTATGGCTACACCTTC.

In this sample, this clonotype turned up many times. The chain employs TRBV12-3 or TRBV12-4 and TRBJ1-3, with D unclear. Trimming left V 1 base short and J 0 bases short, with 13 bases between. The CDR3 runs to 17 residues. The chain's CDR3 is CASSLGALALSGNTIYF. The CDR3 nucleotides read TGTGCCAGCAGTTTAGGCGCACTAGCTCTCTCTGGAAACACCATATATTTT.